A single sample is the source of the 6 T cell receptor beta chains below, sequenced in a study of T-cell memory formation after mild COVID-19. Via MiXCR, TCRdb re-called the 5' RACE reads, giving one row per CDR3 protein. Here the sample spans 300,000 to 400,000 distinct CDR3 sequences, 25% to 30% being singletons. The sample was PBMCs or a T cell subset sorted from them (not recorded which). These receptor sequences come from an adult woman who had mild COVID-19 (a few samples of this study predate the infection). Cell type and time point are not known.

This clonotype was detected a few times. The V call is TRBV28, the J call TRBJ2-1; possible D gene TRBD2, 7 bases. Trimming took off 3 bases at V and 4 bases at J, with 19 bases between the two ends. This CDR3 has 17 residues. Germline loops: CDR1 MDHEN, CDR2 SYDVKM. CDR3 region: CASSFGSRGEGYNEQFF. The CDR3 nucleotides are TGTGCCAGCAGTTTTGGGTCGAGGGGGGAGGGGTACAATGAGCAGTTCTTC.

The sample holds a few counts of this clonotype. This chain uses TRBV24-1 with TRBJ2-7, with 14 bases matching TRBD2. With 5 bases clipped from V and 2 bases from J, the junction kept 13 bases outside the gene matches. CDR1 is KGHDR and CDR2 is SFDVKD in the germline V gene. The CDR3 contains 19 residues. The CDR3 spells CATSGTGTSGGRLTYEQYF. CDR3 DNA: TGTGCCACCAGTGGTACCGGGACTAGCGGGGGAAGACTCACCTACGAGCAGTACTTC.

V and J are TRBV4-3 and TRBJ2-4; TRBD1 matches 7 bases. This CDR3 spans 20 amino acids. With 2 bases clipped from V and 0 bases from J, the junction kept 16 bases outside the gene matches. Germline loops: CDR1 LGHNA, CDR2 YSLEER. CDR3 bases: TGCGCCAGCAGCCAACCTCCCGGGACAGCGCCTCTTATAGCCAAAAACATTCAGTACTTC. Translated, it gives CASSQPPGTAPLIAKNIQYF.

There are a few counts of this clonotype. This sequence joins TRBV28 and TRBJ2-3; D is ambiguous. The CDR3 totals 14 residues. Trimming removed 6 bases at V and 0 bases at J, with 10 bases between. From germline, CDR1 is MDHEN and CDR2 SYDVKM. CDR3 sequence: CASSYRTSTDTQYF. The DNA of the CDR3 is TGTGCCAGCAGCTATAGAACTAGCACAGATACGCAGTATTTT.

The chain has TRBV14 and TRBJ2-5; 7 bases map to TRBD2. Germline CDR1 reads SGHDN; CDR2 reads FVKESK. The trim removed 4 bases at V and 10 bases at J, leaving 6 bases unmatched. CDR3 size: 12 residues. In DNA, the CDR3 is TGTGCCAGCAGCCCCACCGGGACTATCCAGTACTTC. Amino acid sequence: CASSPTGTIQYF.

This clonotype was seen only once. This rearrangement joins TRBV12-3 or TRBV12-4 to TRBJ1-5; D is perhaps TRBD1 (5 bases). V lost 7 bases, J lost 5 bases, and 12 bases lay in between. The CDR3 extends over 13 amino acids. CDR3 DNA: TGTGCCAGCACCCAGGGCCATTATCAGCCCCAGCATTTT. It yields the protein CASTQGHYQPQHF.